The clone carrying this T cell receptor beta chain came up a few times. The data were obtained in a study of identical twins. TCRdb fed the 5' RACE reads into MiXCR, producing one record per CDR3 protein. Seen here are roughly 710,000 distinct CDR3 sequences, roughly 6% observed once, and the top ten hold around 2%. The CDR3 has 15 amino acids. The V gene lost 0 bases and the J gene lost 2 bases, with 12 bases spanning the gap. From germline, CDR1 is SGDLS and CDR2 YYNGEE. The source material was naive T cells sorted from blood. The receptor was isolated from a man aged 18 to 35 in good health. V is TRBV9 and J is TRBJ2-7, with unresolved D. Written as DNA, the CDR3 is TGTGCCAGCAGCGTAGATCGAGCTAACACCTACGAGCAGTACTTC. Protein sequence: CASSVDRANTYEQYF. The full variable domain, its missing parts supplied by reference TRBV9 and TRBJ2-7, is DSGVTQTPKHLITATGQRVTLRCSPRSGDLSVYWYQQSLDQGLQFLIQYYNGEERAKGNILERFSAQQFPDLHSELNLSSLELGDSALYFCASSVDRANTYEQYFGPGTRLTVT.